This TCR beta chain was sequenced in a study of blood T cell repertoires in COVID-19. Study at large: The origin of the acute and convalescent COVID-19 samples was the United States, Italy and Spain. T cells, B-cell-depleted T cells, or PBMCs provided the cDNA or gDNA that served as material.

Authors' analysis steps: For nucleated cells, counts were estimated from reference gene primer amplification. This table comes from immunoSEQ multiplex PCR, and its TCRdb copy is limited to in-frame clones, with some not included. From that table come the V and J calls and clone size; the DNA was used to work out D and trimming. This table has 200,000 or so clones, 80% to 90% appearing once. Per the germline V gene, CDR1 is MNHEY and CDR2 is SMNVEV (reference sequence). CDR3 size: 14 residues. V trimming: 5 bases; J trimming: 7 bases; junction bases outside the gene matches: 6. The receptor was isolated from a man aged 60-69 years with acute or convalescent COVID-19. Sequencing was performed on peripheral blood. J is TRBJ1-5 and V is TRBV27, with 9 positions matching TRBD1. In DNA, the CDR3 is TGTGCCAGCAGTCCAGGGGGACAGGGCCAGCCCCAGCATTTT. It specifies CASSPGGQGQPQHF.